Listed here are 8 T cell receptor beta chains from one sample, sequenced in a study of blood T cell repertoires in COVID-19 (dated by TCRdb to the early 2020s). The library was prepared using the immunoSEQ multiplex PCR assay. Here the immuneACCESS table is served through TCRdb, limited to in-frame sequences with V and J called. Missing clones are a known gap in these copies; in checked studies unresolved V genes cover under half, and the rest lacks a known reason. The table for this sample lists roughly 150,000 clones; around four fifths of them were counted only once. Around 2.7% of the sample is taken by the ten largest. What was sequenced was peripheral blood. The receptors derive from an elderly woman with COVID-19, enrolled during active disease.

This sequence joins TRBV18 and TRBJ2-7; 12 nucleotides agree with TRBD1. The CDR3 runs 13 residues. Germline loops: CDR1 KGHSH, CDR2 LQKENI. J was trimmed by 5 bases and V by 5 bases; bases with no gene match: 1. CDR3 amino acids: CASSGTGGNEQYF. CDR3 DNA sequence: TGTGCCAGCTCAGGGACAGGGGGCAACGAGCAGTACTTC.

The rearrangement links TRBV7-3 to TRBJ2-1; 14 bases fit TRBD2. The trim removed 2 bases at V and 7 bases at J, leaving 4 bases unmatched. This CDR3 is 16 amino acids long. CDR1 and CDR2 (germline): SGHTA, FQGTGA. The CDR3 DNA reads as TGTGCCAGCAGCTTAGGACTAGCGGGGGGAGCAAATGAGCAGTTCTTC. Its protein is CASSLGLAGGANEQFF.

The rearrangement joins TRBV5-4 to TRBJ2-7; possible D gene TRBD1, 6 bases. V gave up 4 bases and J gave up 6 bases, with 20 bases separating them. CDR3 length: 15 amino acids. Germline assignment: CDR1 SGHNT and CDR2 YYREEE (reference sequence). The CDR3 is CASSGGGQGLREQYF. CDR3 coding DNA: TGTGCCAGCAGCGGGGGCGGGCAGGGCCTCCGCGAGCAGTACTTC.

V and J are TRBV4-1 and TRBJ1-5; 8 nucleotides match TRBD1. The CDR3 runs to 17 residues. Per germline, CDR1 MGHRA and CDR2 YSYEKL. Trimming at V came to 4 bases and at J to 0 bases, leaving 8 bases not matched to a gene. Written as DNA, the CDR3 is TGCGCCAGCAGCCTAATCCTACAGGGGGGTAGCAATCAGCCCCAGCATTTT. Residues: CASSLILQGGSNQPQHF.

V gene TRBV9 combines with J gene TRBJ1-6, with D maybe TRBD1 (6 bases). V shed 3 bases and J shed 7 bases, with 8 bases lying between them. Germline CDR1 reads SGDLS; CDR2 reads YYNGEE. This CDR3 has 13 amino acids. For the CDR3, the DNA is TGTGCCAGCAGCGCACAGGGCAATTCACCCCTCCACTTT. It encodes CASSAQGNSPLHF.

This clone appeared a few times. The J gene is TRBJ1-2, the V gene TRBV27, with 8 bases aligning to TRBD1. The CDR3 sequence is 15 residues long. The V and J ends lost 6 bases and 4 bases, in that order; junction bases with no gene match: 10. The germline CDR1 and CDR2 sequences are MNHEY and SMNVEV (reference sequence). The CDR3 loop reads CASRPPGQGFYGYTF. The DNA for the CDR3 is TGTGCCAGCAGACCACCCGGACAGGGATTCTATGGCTACACCTTC.

The chain carries TRBV5-4 and TRBJ2-2; unclear D gene. With 0 bases removed from V and 3 bases from J, the gap between germline ends came to 6 bases. This CDR3 has 14 amino acids. Germline CDR1 and CDR2: SGHNT and YYREEE (reference sequence). This CDR3 is CASSLDSYTGELFF. The CDR3 DNA sequence: TGTGCCAGCAGCTTGGATTCCTACACCGGGGAGCTGTTTTTT.

This chain uses TRBV2 with TRBJ2-2, with 15 bases fitting TRBD2. This CDR3 comprises 18 residues. Germline-derived CDR1 and CDR2 are SNHLY and FYNNEI. With 8 bases clipped from V and 6 bases from J, the junction kept 13 bases outside the gene matches. CDR3 loop: CASGKREGLAGGPGELFF. The DNA for the CDR3 is TGTGCCAGCGGTAAACGAGAGGGACTAGCGGGGGGACCCGGGGAGCTGTTTTTT. The whole variable domain, remainder taken from reference TRBV2 and TRBJ2-2, is EPEVTQTPSHQVTQMGQEVILRCVPISNHLYFYWYRQILGQKVEFLVSFYNNEISEKSEIFDDQFSVERPDGSNFTLKIRSTKLEDSAMYFCASGKREGLAGGPGELFFGEGSRLTVL.